A single sample is the source of the 17 T cell receptor beta chains below, sequenced in a study of blood T cell repertoires in COVID-19. Generated by immunoSEQ multiplex PCR, the TCRdb table keeps only in-frame clones and is missing some. The sample includes 65,000 to 90,000 clones, more than 75% of them seen just once. Sequencing was carried out using peripheral blood. The receptors were gathered from a human donor in a cohort sampled during active COVID-19.

The CDR3 DNA sequence: TGCGCCAGCAGCGGCGCGGGGAGCTCCTACAATGAGCAGTTCTTC. It specifies CASSGAGSSYNEQFF. The chain links TRBV5-1 to TRBJ2-1; weak D call: TRBD2 (6 bases). This CDR3 region has 15 residues. Germline loops: CDR1 SGHRS, CDR2 YFSETQ. Trimming removed 4 bases from V and 0 bases from J, with 11 bases in between.

J is TRBJ1-4 and V is TRBV3-1 (or the pseudogene TRBV3-2), with D perhaps matching TRBD1 (5 bases). Trimming cost V 0 bases and J 1 base, with 9 bases left between them. CDR1 and CDR2 from the germline V gene are LGHDT and YNNKEL (reference sequence). CDR3 length: 16 residues. CDR3 sequence: CASSQDPDITNEKLFF. The CDR3 nucleotides are TGTGCCAGCAGCCAAGATCCGGACATAACTAATGAAAAACTGTTTTTT.

The CDR3 nucleotides are TGTGCCAGCAGCACTCAGGGGTGGCAAGAGACCCAGTACTTC. Its translation: CASSTQGWQETQYF. The genes are TRBV6-5 and TRBJ2-5; the D gene is possibly TRBD1 (6 bases). CDR1 is MNHEY, CDR2 SVGAGI, per germline. With 6 bases removed from V and 2 bases from J, the gap between germline ends came to 13 bases. The CDR3 has 14 amino acids.

Here the CDR3 reads CASSLLDLGGSPLHF. The DNA of the CDR3 is TGTGCCAGCAGCCTGCTCGATTTGGGGGGTTCACCCCTCCACTTT. This rearrangement joins TRBV7-9 to TRBJ1-6, with D possibly being TRBD1 (5 bases). Germline V gene data show CDR1 as SEHNR and CDR2 as FQNEAQ (reference sequence). V was trimmed by 5 bases and J by 9 bases, leaving 17 bases between them. This CDR3 has 15 amino acids.

This chain connects TRBV9 to TRBJ2-1, with TRBD1 matching 8 bases. This CDR3 contains 18 residues. V lost 3 bases to trimming and J lost 0 bases; unmatched junction nucleotides: 11. Germline V gene data show CDR1 as SGDLS and CDR2 as YYNGEE. The CDR3 bases are TGTGCCAGCAGCGCCCCGACAGGGGCGGAAAGCTCCTACAATGAGCAGTTCTTC. As protein: CASSAPTGAESSYNEQFF.

The rearrangement joins TRBV27 to TRBJ2-2, with D hard to call. Per the germline V gene, CDR1 is MNHEY and CDR2 is SMNVEV (reference sequence). The CDR3 consists of 12 residues. V dropped 3 bases and J dropped 5 bases, with 4 bases sitting between them. The chain's CDR3 is CASSFSTGELFF. In DNA form, the CDR3 reads TGTGCCAGCAGTTTTTCAACCGGGGAGCTGTTTTTT.

This chain links TRBV4-2 with TRBJ2-7, with 8 bases matching TRBD1. The CDR3 spans 13 residues. V trimming: 4 bases; J trimming: 5 bases; junction bases outside the gene matches: 4. Germline-derived CDR1 and CDR2 are LGHNA and YNFKEQ. The CDR3 nucleotides are TGTGCCAGCAGCCGAGAACAGGGGGACGAGCAGTACTTC. Protein sequence: CASSREQGDEQYF.

CDR3 loop: CASSASGGHTEAFF. CDR3 sequence (DNA): TGTGCCAGTAGTGCATCAGGGGGCCACACTGAAGCTTTCTTT. The chain combines TRBV19 with TRBJ1-1; 8 positions match TRBD1. The CDR3 is 14 amino acids. CDR1 and CDR2 (germline): LNHDA, SQIVND (reference sequence). V was clipped by 5 bases and J by 3 bases; unmatched bases: 5.

The chain recombines TRBV5-1 with TRBJ2-5; the match to TRBD1 covers 10 bases. The V segment lost 4 bases and the J segment 5 bases; nucleotides outside the gene matches: 8. CDR1 SGHRS and CDR2 YFSETQ come from the germline V gene. The CDR3 has 15 amino acids. The CDR3 DNA reads TGCGCCAGCAGCCCCCTGGACAGGGGGTATGAGACCCAGTACTTC. Translating it yields CASSPLDRGYETQYF. The full variable domain, rest sourced from reference TRBV5-1 and TRBJ2-5, is KAGVTQTPRYLIKTRGQQVTLSCSPISGHRSVSWYQQTPGQGLQFLFEYFSETQRNKGNFPGRFSGRQFSNSRSEMNVSTLELGDSALYLCASSPLDRGYETQYFGPGTRLLVL.

V is TRBV3-1 (or the pseudogene TRBV3-2) and J is TRBJ2-2; TRBD2 matches at 9 bases. Germline CDR1 LGHDT, CDR2 YNNKEL (reference sequence). The CDR3 is 17 residues long. V gave up 1 base and J gave up 4 bases; unmatched junction bases: 7. CDR3 DNA sequence: TGTGCCAGCAGCCAAGTAGTCCTAGCGGGGTCCACCGGGGAGCTGTTTTTT. Amino acids: CASSQVVLAGSTGELFF.

This sequence joins TRBV9 and TRBJ1-3; 7 bases line up with TRBD1. V lost 3 bases and J lost 0; bases outside the gene matches: 6. The CDR3 totals 16 residues. Germline assignment: CDR1 SGDLS and CDR2 YYNGEE. CDR3 bases: TGTGCCAGCAGCGAACGACAGGGATTCTCTGGAAACACCATATATTTT. Its translation: CASSERQGFSGNTIYF.

This CDR3 is CASRGGGSPTGAFF. CDR3 bases: TGTGCCAGCAGGGGTGGGGGGAGCCCAACGGGGGCTTTCTTT. The chain has TRBV28 and TRBJ1-1; D possibly corresponds to TRBD1 (5 bases). V gave up 6 bases and J gave up 11 bases, with 22 bases separating them. Germline CDR1 reads MDHEN; CDR2 reads SYDVKM. CDR3 size: 14 residues.

The DNA of the CDR3 is TGTGCCAGCAGTTACTCTGGGGGGACTGGGGCCAACGTCCTGACTTTC. Its translation: CASSYSGGTGANVLTF. This chain joins TRBV6-5 and TRBJ2-6, with TRBD2 as a possible D gene (6 bases). CDR3 length equals 16 residues. V gave up 0 bases and J gave up 2 bases, with 8 bases separating them. The V gene's germline CDR1 is MNHEY and CDR2 SVGAGI.

This clone turned up a few times. The V gene is TRBV3-1 (or the pseudogene TRBV3-2), the J gene TRBJ2-7; 10 bases are a match to TRBD1. The CDR3 is made up of 16 amino acids. Germline CDR1 and CDR2: LGHDT and YNNKEL (reference sequence). Trimming cost V 2 bases and J 3 bases; bases outside gene matches: 7. The CDR3 region is CASSQRTGQGFYEQYF. In DNA, the CDR3 is TGTGCCAGCAGCCAACGCACGGGACAGGGGTTCTACGAGCAGTACTTC.

The chain has TRBV19 and TRBJ2-3, with D perhaps TRBD2 (6 bases). Germline V gene sequence: CDR1 LNHDA, CDR2 SQIVND (reference sequence). The CDR3 has 16 residues. V was trimmed by 1 base and J by 0 bases, leaving 11 bases between them. This CDR3 reads CASSIGTTASTDTQYF. The CDR3 nucleotides read TGTGCCAGTAGTATAGGGACTACGGCTAGCACAGATACGCAGTATTTT.

Here the CDR3 reads CSVRRQGVEQYF. The CDR3 DNA follows: TGCAGCGTTCGTCGACAGGGGGTCGAGCAGTACTTC. The chain recombines TRBV29-1 with TRBJ2-7; 9 bases are shared with TRBD1. Trimming took 5 bases from V and 6 from J; bases not matched to a gene: 5. The CDR3 length is 12 residues. Germline CDR1 is SQVTM and CDR2 is ANQGSEA.

J is TRBJ2-2 and V is TRBV6-5; 11 nucleotides match TRBD1. V lost 6 bases and J lost 3; bases outside the gene matches: 3. The CDR3 sequence is 15 residues long. Germline V gene lookup returns CDR1 MNHEY and CDR2 SVGAGI. This CDR3 is CASSRTGGYTGELFF. In DNA form, the CDR3 reads TGTGCCAGCAGCAGGACAGGGGGCTACACCGGGGAGCTGTTTTTT.